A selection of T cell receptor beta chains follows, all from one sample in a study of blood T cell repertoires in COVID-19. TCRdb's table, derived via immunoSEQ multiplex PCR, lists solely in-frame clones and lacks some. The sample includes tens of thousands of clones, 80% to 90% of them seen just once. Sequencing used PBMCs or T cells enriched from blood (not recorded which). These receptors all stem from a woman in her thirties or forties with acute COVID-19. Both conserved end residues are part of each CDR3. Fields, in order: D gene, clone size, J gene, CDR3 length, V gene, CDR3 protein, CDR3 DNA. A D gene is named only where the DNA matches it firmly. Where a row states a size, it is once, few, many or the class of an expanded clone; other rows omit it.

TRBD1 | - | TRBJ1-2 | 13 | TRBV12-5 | CASGRGQGYGYTF | TGTGCTAGTGGCCGCGGACAGGGCTATGGCTACACCTTC
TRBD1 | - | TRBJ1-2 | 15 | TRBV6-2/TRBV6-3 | CASSYSSNRGPGYTF | TGTGCCAGCAGTTACTCATCGAACAGGGGGCCTGGCTACACCTTC
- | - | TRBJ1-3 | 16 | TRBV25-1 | CASSSGEGHSGNTIYF | TGTGCCAGCTCCTCCGGGGAGGGGCACTCTGGAAACACCATATATTTT
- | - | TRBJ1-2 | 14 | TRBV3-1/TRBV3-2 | CASSGEVGGYGYTF | TGTGCCAGCAGCGGGGAGGTCGGTGGCTATGGCTACACCTTC
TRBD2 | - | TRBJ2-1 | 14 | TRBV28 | CASSLRRGANEQFF | TGTGCCAGCAGTTTACGGCGGGGGGCCAATGAGCAGTTCTTC
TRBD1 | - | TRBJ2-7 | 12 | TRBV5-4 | CASSTTGREQYF | TGTGCCAGCAGCACGACAGGGCGCGAGCAGTACTTC
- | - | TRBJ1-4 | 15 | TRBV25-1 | CASSDITEDNEKLFF | TGTGCCAGCAGTGACATAACAGAAGATAATGAAAAACTGTTTTTT
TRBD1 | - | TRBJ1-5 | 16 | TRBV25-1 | CASSGSGTGPVSAQHF | TGTGCCAGCAGTGGGTCCGGGACAGGTCCCGTTTCCGCCCAGCATTTT
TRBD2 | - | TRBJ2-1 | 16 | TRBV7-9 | CASSFSGGSSYNEQFF | TGTGCCAGCAGCTTTAGCGGGGGTTCCTCCTACAATGAGCAGTTCTTC
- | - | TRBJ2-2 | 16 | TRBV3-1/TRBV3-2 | CASSKKRVQETGELFF | TGTGCCAGCAGCAAAAAGCGGGTTCAGGAGACCGGGGAGCTGTTTTTT
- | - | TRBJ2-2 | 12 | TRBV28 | CASRGISGELFF | TGTGCCAGCCGAGGGATCAGCGGGGAGCTGTTTTTT
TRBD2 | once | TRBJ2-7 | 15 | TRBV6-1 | CASSDRRGLADEQYF | TGTGCCAGCAGTGATAGGAGGGGACTAGCAGACGAGCAGTACTTC
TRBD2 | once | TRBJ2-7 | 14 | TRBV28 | CASRGAGGAYEQYF | TGTGCCAGCAGGGGAGCGGGAGGGGCCTACGAGCAGTACTTC
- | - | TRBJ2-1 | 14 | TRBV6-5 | CASIIHSGLDEQFF | TGTGCCAGCATAATTCACTCAGGGTTGGATGAGCAGTTCTTC
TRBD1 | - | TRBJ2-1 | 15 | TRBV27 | CASSSDRAYPNEQFF | TGTGCCAGCAGTTCGGACAGGGCGTACCCAAATGAGCAGTTCTTC
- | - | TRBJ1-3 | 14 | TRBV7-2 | CASSGAISGNTIYF | TGTGCCAGTTCAGGCGCGATCTCTGGAAACACCATATATTTT
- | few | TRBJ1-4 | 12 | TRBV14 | CASSQVGQKLFF | TGTGCCAGCAGCCAAGTGGGGCAGAAACTGTTTTTT
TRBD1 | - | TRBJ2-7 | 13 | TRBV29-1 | CSGGTGVEYEQYF | TGCAGCGGGGGGACAGGGGTCGAATACGAGCAGTACTTC
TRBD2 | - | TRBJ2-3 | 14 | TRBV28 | CASGWRGGANTQYF | TGTGCCAGCGGGTGGCGCGGGGGGGCGAATACGCAGTATTTT
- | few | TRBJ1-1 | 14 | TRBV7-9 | CASSVPRGGAEAFF | TGTGCCAGCAGCGTACCACGGGGTGGGGCTGAAGCTTTCTTT
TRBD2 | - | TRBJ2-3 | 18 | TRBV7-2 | CASSLARSASGSPDTQYF | TGTGCCAGCAGCTTAGCGAGGTCGGCTAGCGGGAGCCCAGATACGCAGTATTTT
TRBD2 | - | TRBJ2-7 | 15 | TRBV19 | CASSSGTSGFYEQYF | TGTGCCAGTAGTAGCGGGACTAGCGGGTTCTACGAGCAGTACTTC
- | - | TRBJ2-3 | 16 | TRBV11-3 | CASSLGRGQTTDTQYF | TGTGCCAGCAGCTTAGGCCGAGGACAGACCACAGATACGCAGTATTTT
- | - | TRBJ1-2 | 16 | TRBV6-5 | CASSYSKTGRYYGYTF | TGTGCCAGCAGTTACTCGAAAACGGGGAGATACTATGGCTACACCTTC
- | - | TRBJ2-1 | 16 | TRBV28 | CASSPGVPITYNEQFF | TGTGCCAGCAGCCCAGGGGTTCCAATCACCTACAATGAGCAGTTCTTC
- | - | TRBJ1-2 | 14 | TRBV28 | CASSSTPPEAGYTF | TGTGCCAGCAGTTCGACTCCACCGGAGGCTGGCTACACCTTC
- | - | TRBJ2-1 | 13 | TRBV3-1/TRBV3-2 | CASLGGEKGEQFF | TGTGCCAGCCTAGGGGGAGAGAAGGGTGAGCAGTTCTTC
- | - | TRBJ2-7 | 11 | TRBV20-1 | CSADGTYEQYF | TGCAGTGCTGACGGGACCTACGAGCAGTACTTC
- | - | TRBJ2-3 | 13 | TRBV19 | CASSTQDTDTQYF | TGTGCCAGTAGTACGCAGGACACAGATACGCAGTATTTT
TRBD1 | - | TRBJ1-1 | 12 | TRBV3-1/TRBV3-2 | CASVGGGTEAFF | TGTGCCAGTGTAGGGGGCGGCACTGAAGCTTTCTTT
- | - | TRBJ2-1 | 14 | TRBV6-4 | CASSVIGGYNEQFF | TGTGCCAGCAGTGTGATCGGGGGATACAATGAGCAGTTCTTC
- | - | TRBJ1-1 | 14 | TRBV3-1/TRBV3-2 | CASSRVQGGTEAFF | TGTGCCAGCAGCCGCGTACAGGGTGGGACTGAAGCTTTCTTT
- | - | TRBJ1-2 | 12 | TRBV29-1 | CSVVGGSYGYTF | TGCAGCGTTGTTGGCGGGTCGTATGGCTACACCTTC
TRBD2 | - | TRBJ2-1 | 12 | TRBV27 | CASSGGYNEQFF | TGTGCCAGTAGCGGGGGGTACAATGAGCAGTTCTTC
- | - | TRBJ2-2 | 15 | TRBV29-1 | CSVREPGQITGELFF | TGCAGCGTCCGAGAACCGGGACAAATCACCGGGGAGCTGTTTTTT
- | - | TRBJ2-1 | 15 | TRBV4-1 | CASSQEAREIDEQFF | TGCGCCAGCAGCCAAGAGGCTCGGGAGATCGATGAGCAGTTCTTC
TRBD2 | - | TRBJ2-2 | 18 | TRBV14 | CASSQAPPGRAFSGELFF | TGTGCCAGCAGCCAAGCCCCTCCCGGGAGGGCCTTTTCCGGGGAGCTGTTTTTT
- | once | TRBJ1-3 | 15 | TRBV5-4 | CASSLGTFSGNTIYF | TGTGCCAGCAGCTTGGGGACTTTCTCTGGAAACACCATATATTTT
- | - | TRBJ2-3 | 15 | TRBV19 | CASSTLRSGTDTQYF | TGTGCCAGTAGTACTTTGAGGTCCGGAACAGATACGCAGTATTTT
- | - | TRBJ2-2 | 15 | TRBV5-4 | CASSLGDTLIGELFF | TGTGCCAGCAGCTTGGGGGACACACTCATCGGGGAGCTGTTTTTT
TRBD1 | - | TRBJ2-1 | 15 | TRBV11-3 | CASSSRGTGPNEQFF | TGTGCCAGCAGCTCCCGGGGGACAGGGCCAAATGAGCAGTTCTTC
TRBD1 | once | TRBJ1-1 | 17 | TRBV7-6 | CASSLGGQGGGNTEAFF | TGTGCCAGCAGCTTAGGGGGACAGGGAGGTGGGAACACTGAAGCTTTCTTT
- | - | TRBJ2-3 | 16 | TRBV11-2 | CASSLVRGPITDTQYF | TGTGCCAGCAGCTTAGTGCGCGGTCCTATCACAGATACGCAGTATTTT
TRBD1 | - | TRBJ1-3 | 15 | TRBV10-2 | CASSAVDRVGNTIYF | TGCGCCAGCAGTGCCGTCGACAGGGTTGGAAACACCATATATTTT
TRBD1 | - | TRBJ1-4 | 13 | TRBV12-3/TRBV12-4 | CASRPGQNEKLFF | TGTGCCAGCAGACCGGGACAGAATGAAAAACTGTTTTTT
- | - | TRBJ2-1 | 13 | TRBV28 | CASSSGGNNEQFF | TGTGCCAGCAGTTCCGGGGGAAACAATGAGCAGTTCTTC
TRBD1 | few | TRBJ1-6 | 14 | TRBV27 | CASSLGTANSPLHF | TGTGCCAGCAGTCTCGGGACAGCCAATTCACCCCTCCACTTT
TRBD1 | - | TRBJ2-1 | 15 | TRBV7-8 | CASSPLDREANEQFF | TGTGCCAGCAGCCCATTGGACAGGGAAGCCAATGAGCAGTTCTTC